These 26 T cell receptor beta chains were all obtained from the same sample, sequenced in a study of T cells after yellow fever vaccination. One entry per CDR3 protein results from TCRdb running MiXCR on the 5' RACE reads. The sample consists of some 500,000 distinct CDR3 sequences, about 13% of them appearing once. The source was PBMCs, collected on the day of the yellow fever booster vaccination. Receptors were obtained from a man younger than 45 who received the YFV17D yellow fever vaccine.

This clonotype was seen a few times. This chain links TRBV20-1 with TRBJ2-5; perhaps TRBD1 as D (5 bases). Germline V gene lookup returns CDR1 DFQATT and CDR2 SNEGSKA (reference sequence). CDR3 length: 12 amino acids. Trimming took 0 bases from V and 5 from J, leaving 7 bases between them. CDR3 sequence: CSARDRAETQYF. CDR3 DNA sequence: TGCAGTGCTAGAGACAGGGCGGAGACCCAGTACTTC.

This clonotype appeared a few times. The gene calls are TRBV3-1 and TRBJ2-1, with TRBD2 matching 10 bases. In germline, CDR1 is LGHDT, CDR2 YNNKEL (reference sequence). The J segment lost 9 bases and the V segment lost 3 bases, leaving 17 bases of the junction unmatched. The CDR3 sequence is 18 residues long. The CDR3 sequence is CASSHWGGGSGRAVEQFF. Written as DNA, the CDR3 is TGTGCCAGCAGCCACTGGGGTGGGGGGAGCGGGAGGGCGGTTGAGCAGTTCTTC.

This clonotype was detected only a few times. The CDR3 nucleotides are TGTGCCAGCAACGGACTGCCCAGGGCGCAGTATTTT. Encoded protein: CASNGLPRAQYF. The chain carries TRBV6-2 or TRBV6-3 and TRBJ2-3; D possibly matches TRBD1 or TRBD2 (5 bases each). This CDR3 is 12 amino acids long. V lost 7 bases, J lost 10 bases, and 15 bases lay in between. Germline CDR1 is MNHEY and CDR2 is SVGEGT.

The chain recombines TRBV5-1 with TRBJ2-3; 12 bases match TRBD2. V was clipped by 3 bases and J by 4 bases; unmatched bases: 3. CDR3 length: 15 residues. The germline CDR1 and CDR2 sequences are SGHRS and YFSETQ. The CDR3 loop is CASSSTSGSSDTQYF. CDR3 nucleotide sequence: TGCGCCAGCAGCTCGACTAGCGGGAGTTCAGATACGCAGTATTTT.

On this clonotype itself: A much larger clone lies one base from this, so it may be a read error. The chain joins TRBV20-1 to TRBJ2-1, with D uncertain. The CDR3 extends over 9 amino acids. V lost 3 bases to trimming and J lost 11 bases, with 5 bases between them. Germline loops: CDR1 DFQATT, CDR2 SNEGSKA (reference sequence). The CDR3 protein is CSASDKQFF. CDR3 nucleotide sequence: TGCAGTGCTAGTGATAAGCAGTTCTTC.

This clonotype has only a few counts. The chain is built from TRBV3-1 and TRBJ1-5; D may be TRBD1 (6 bases). The V end was cut by 4 bases, the J end by 3 bases, with 13 bases between. Germline V CDR1 and CDR2: LGHDT, YNNKEL (reference sequence). The CDR3 is 15 residues long. The CDR3, as DNA: TGTGCCAGCAGCCCTTCGGACAGACACAATCAGCCCCAGCATTTT. As protein: CASSPSDRHNQPQHF. The full variable domain, rest sourced from reference TRBV3-1 and TRBJ1-5, is DTAVSQTPKYLVTQMGNDKSIKCEQNLGHDTMYWYKQDSKKFLKIMFSYNNKELIINETVPNRFSPKSPDKAHLNLHINSLELGDSAVYFCASSPSDRHNQPQHFGDGTRLSIL.

This clonotype occurred a few times. The chain has TRBV27 and TRBJ2-7; maybe TRBD2 (6 bases). Trimming shortened V by 0 bases and J by 2 bases, and 11 bases separated the two germline ends. This CDR3 is 15 amino acids long. In germline, CDR1 is MNHEY, CDR2 SMNVEV (reference sequence). The CDR3 protein is CASSLSRGGPYEQYF. The CDR3 region has the DNA TGTGCCAGCAGTTTATCTCGCGGAGGGCCCTACGAGCAGTACTTC.

The sample holds a few counts of this clonotype. This chain connects TRBV12-3 or TRBV12-4 to TRBJ2-1, with TRBD2 as a possible D gene (5 bases). The CDR3 sequence is 16 residues long. V lost 7 bases to trimming and J lost 2 bases, with 18 bases between them. CDR3 nucleotide sequence: TGTGCCAGCACGAGACCTGGAGGCGGAGCCTACAATGAGCAGTTCTTC. The encoded protein is CASTRPGGGAYNEQFF.

CDR3 nucleotide sequence: TGTGCCAGCAGCTCCTCAATGGTAGCGGGCTACGAGCAGTACTTC. It yields the protein CASSSSMVAGYEQYF. The chain combines TRBV7-2 with TRBJ2-7; TRBD2 agrees at 7 bases. From germline, CDR1 is SGHTA and CDR2 FQGNSA. Trimming at V came to 4 bases and at J to 3 bases, leaving 9 bases not matched to a gene. This CDR3 contains 15 residues.

Only a few counts were recorded for this clonotype. The chain employs TRBV20-1 and TRBJ2-3, with TRBD2 matching 9 bases. The length of the CDR3 is 16 residues. Germline CDR1 is DFQATT and CDR2 is SNEGSKA (reference sequence). V lost 3 bases to trimming and J lost 2 bases; unmatched junction nucleotides: 9. The CDR3 region is CSASRTAGGYTDTQYF. For the CDR3, the DNA is TGCAGTGCTAGTCGGACGGCGGGAGGGTACACAGATACGCAGTATTTT.

The chain has TRBV7-9 and TRBJ1-4; 9 bases map to TRBD1. Germline trimming cut 5 bases from V and 10 bases from J; bases unmatched to any gene: 17. CDR1 is SEHNR, CDR2 FQNEAQ, per germline (reference sequence). The CDR3 is 17 amino acids. The CDR3 region has the DNA TGTGCCAGCAGCCCCCTGGGAGGCCGGACAGGGGTCGGAAAACTGTTTTTT. It yields the protein CASSPLGGRTGVGKLFF.

This clonotype occurred a few times. V is TRBV21-1 and J is TRBJ1-4; TRBD1, as called in the table, went unchecked against the DNA. TRBV21-1 corresponds to a pseudogene. This CDR3 has 15 amino acids. For the CDR3, the DNA is TGTGCCAGCAGCAGGACACATTCAACTAATGAAAAACTGTTTTTT. Its protein is CASSRTHSTNEKLFF.

This clonotype was picked up a small number of times. V is TRBV23-1 and J is TRBJ2-2; D might be TRBD1 (6 bases). TRBV23-1 is noted as an ORF with a role that remains uncertain. V was shortened by 3 bases and J by 4 bases, with 12 bases between the two germline ends. The CDR3 loop spans 15 amino acids. The CDR3 DNA follows: TGCGCCAGCAGTCACAGGGGAGAGAGCACCGGGGAGCTGTTTTTT. Translation: CASSHRGESTGELFF.

This clonotype showed up many times. This chain connects TRBV4-2 to TRBJ2-7, with 11 bases aligning to TRBD2. There are 17 residues in the CDR3. V lost 0 bases to trimming and J lost 0 bases; unmatched junction nucleotides: 4. Germline loops: CDR1 LGHNA, CDR2 YNFKEQ. The DNA of the CDR3 is TGTGCCAGCAGCCAAGAGGGGGGGACTAGCGGCTCCTACGAGCAGTACTTC. As protein: CASSQEGGTSGSYEQYF.

The chain links TRBV27 to TRBJ1-4; D not certain. Germline V gene data show CDR1 as MNHEY and CDR2 as SMNVEV (reference sequence). Trimming pared 4 bases from V and 2 bases from J, leaving 11 bases between. The CDR3 spans 15 residues. The CDR3 DNA is TGTGCCAGCAGTTCCCTTGGGCGGACTAATGAAAAACTGTTTTTT. Residues: CASSSLGRTNEKLFF.

A few counts support this clonotype. This chain links TRBV12-3 or TRBV12-4 with TRBJ2-7; possibly TRBD2 for D (5 bases). The CDR3 runs 14 residues. Trimming removed 3 bases from V and 2 bases from J, with 11 bases in between. This chain's CDR3 is CASSLWELAYEQYF. The CDR3 region has the DNA TGTGCCAGCAGTTTGTGGGAACTAGCCTACGAGCAGTACTTC.

The chain employs TRBV3-1 and TRBJ1-5; a weak D match, TRBD1 (5 bases). CDR1 LGHDT and CDR2 YNNKEL come from the germline V gene (reference sequence). There are 13 residues in the CDR3. V was clipped by 3 bases and J by 6 bases, with 9 bases between them. CDR3 nucleotide sequence: TGTGCCAGCAGCCAGGGGCCGACTCAGCCCCAGCATTTT. It codes for CASSQGPTQPQHF.

V gene TRBV9 combines with J gene TRBJ2-1, with 8 nucleotides matching TRBD2. The germline V gene encodes CDR1 SGDLS and CDR2 YYNGEE. The CDR3 consists of 12 residues. V shed 0 bases and J 12 bases; nucleotides not matched to a gene: 2. The CDR3 DNA follows: TGTGCCAGCAGCGTAGCGGGGACTAGGCAGTTCTTC. Translation: CASSVAGTRQFF.

This clonotype was seen more than once but under ten times. The gene calls are TRBV7-9 and TRBJ2-5; the D gene is possibly TRBD1 (6 bases). This CDR3 is 15 amino acids long. The germline CDR1 and CDR2 sequences are SEHNR and FQNEAQ (reference sequence). V lost 1 base and J 4 bases, leaving 13 bases between the germline ends. The CDR3 reads CASSLGDTGIETQYF. Here the CDR3 DNA reads TGTGCCAGCAGCTTAGGAGATACAGGGATAGAGACCCAGTACTTC.

The sample holds a few counts of this clonotype. The chain has TRBV30 and TRBJ2-7; weak D call: TRBD2 (5 bases). V was cut by 1 base and J by 4 bases, with 14 bases left in between. The CDR3 has 14 residues. Germline V gene data show CDR1 as GTSNPN and CDR2 as SVGIG (reference sequence). CDR3 DNA sequence: TGTGCCTGGAGTGACGGCGTCGGGAAGTACGAGCAGTACTTC. Translated: CAWSDGVGKYEQYF.

This chain links TRBV4-3 with TRBJ2-2; 14 bases match TRBD2. Trimming removed 4 bases from V and 5 bases from J; junction bases left unmatched: 12. Germline values: CDR1 LGHNA, CDR2 YSLEER. The CDR3 consists of 19 residues. The CDR3 DNA reads as TGCGCCAGCAGCCGAAATCATGGACTAGCGGGAGGAGGTACCGGGGAGCTGTTTTTT. The encoded protein is CASSRNHGLAGGGTGELFF.

The J gene is TRBJ2-1, the V gene TRBV24-1; tentative D call: TRBD2 (6 bases). This CDR3 comprises 16 residues. CDR1 is KGHDR and CDR2 is SFDVKD in the germline V gene. The V end was cut by 4 bases, the J end by 0 bases, with 12 bases between. The CDR3 region has the DNA TGTGCCACCAGTGACCCGGGAGCGAGCTCCTACAATGAGCAGTTCTTC. Its translation: CATSDPGASSYNEQFF.

This clonotype appeared a few times. The rearrangement links TRBV29-1 to TRBJ2-7, with 15 bases matching TRBD2. Trimming at V came to 7 bases and at J to 4 bases, leaving 8 bases not matched to a gene. The length of the CDR3 is 15 residues. Per germline, CDR1 SQVTM and CDR2 ANQGSEA. The CDR3, as DNA: TGCAGCGCAGAGGGGACTAGCGGGAGGCAATACGAGCAGTACTTC. It codes for CSAEGTSGRQYEQYF.

This clonotype was seen only a few times. The chain is built from TRBV28 and TRBJ1-5; D is possibly TRBD1 (6 bases). The ends were cut back, 6 bases at V and 6 bases at J, with 15 bases in the middle. The CDR3 spans 14 residues. Germline V CDR1 and CDR2: MDHEN, SYDVKM. The CDR3 DNA sequence: TGTGCCAGCAGAATGGCAGGGGACGCTCAGCCCCAGCATTTT. It specifies CASRMAGDAQPQHF.

This clonotype was observed a few times. This chain links TRBV7-9 with TRBJ2-1, with D unclear. The CDR3 is made up of 14 amino acids. Germline-derived CDR1 and CDR2 are SEHNR and FQNEAQ (reference sequence). V lost 4 bases and J lost 7, with 14 bases in between. The CDR3 here is CASSSRTRLNEQFF. DNA of the CDR3: TGTGCCAGCAGCTCAAGGACCAGACTGAATGAGCAGTTCTTC.

J is TRBJ2-1 and V is TRBV24-1; possible D gene TRBD2, 6 bases. The ends were cut back, 9 bases at V and 5 bases at J, with 10 bases in the middle. The CDR3 is 12 residues long. Germline values: CDR1 KGHDR, CDR2 SFDVKD. As DNA, the CDR3 is TGTGCCACCTCGCGGGGAAACAATGAGCAGTTCTTC. Amino acids: CATSRGNNEQFF.